These 26 T cell receptor beta chains originate from one sample sequenced in a study of cytomegalovirus exposure and HLA in healthy donors (dated by TCRdb to 2015 to 2018). Library preparation employed the immunoSEQ multiplex PCR assay. The table was pulled from immuneACCESS by TCRdb, which kept in-frame rearrangements only. Such tables lose some clones; where checked, under half of the loss comes from unresolved V genes, and the rest has no known cause. The sample includes 130,000 or so clones, with just under 90% observed a single time. Of the sample, about 3.5% is held by the ten largest clones. What was sequenced was PBMCs. These receptors all stem from a man younger than 45 in good health and CMV-seronegative.

The chain links TRBV7-9 to TRBJ2-2, with TRBD1 identical over 7 bases. From germline, CDR1 is SEHNR and CDR2 FQNEAQ (reference sequence). The CDR3 has 14 residues. V lost 5 bases to trimming and J lost 0 bases; unmatched junction nucleotides: 0. CDR3 sequence: CASSQGANTGELFF. The DNA for the CDR3 is TGTGCCAGCAGCCAGGGGGCGAACACCGGGGAGCTGTTTTTT.

This clone was seen just once. This chain links TRBV27 with TRBJ2-7; tentatively, D is TRBD1 (6 bases). The germline V gene encodes CDR1 MNHEY and CDR2 SMNVEV (reference sequence). Trimming removed 2 bases at V and 2 bases at J, with 10 bases between. The CDR3 contains 14 residues. The CDR3 coding sequence is TGTGCCAGCAGTTTAGACAGGAGAACCTACGAGCAGTACTTC. Amino acids: CASSLDRRTYEQYF.

This rearrangement joins TRBV9 to TRBJ2-3, with D uncertain. Per germline, CDR1 SGDLS and CDR2 YYNGEE. V was trimmed by 0 bases and J by 3 bases, leaving 5 bases between them. The CDR3 length is 13 residues. The CDR3 sequence: CASSVALTDTQYF. The CDR3 nucleotides are TGTGCCAGCAGCGTAGCCCTGACAGATACGCAGTATTTT.

The chain couples TRBV10-1 to TRBJ1-6; D gene uncertain. The ends were cut back, 5 bases at V and 7 bases at J, with 9 bases in the middle. The CDR3 totals 13 residues. Germline CDR1 and CDR2: WNHNN and SYGVQD (reference sequence). CDR3 bases: TGCGCCAGCAGTCCGGGAAACAATTCACCCCTCCACTTT. Translated, it gives CASSPGNNSPLHF.

This clone was counted between two and nine times. This rearrangement joins TRBV7-9 to TRBJ1-2; 7 bases align to TRBD1. V was clipped by 5 bases and J by 4 bases; unmatched bases: 10. This CDR3 has 15 residues. Germline values: CDR1 SEHNR, CDR2 FQNEAQ (reference sequence). CDR3 sequence (DNA): TGTGCCAGCAGCCCCGCCCTACAGGGGCCCTATGGCTACACCTTC. Protein sequence: CASSPALQGPYGYTF. Supplemented by reference TRBV7-9 and TRBJ1-2, the full variable domain reads DTGVSQNPRHKITKRGQNVTFRCDPISEHNRLYWYRQTLGQGPEFLTYFQNEAQLEKSRLLSDRFSAERPKGSFSTLEIQRTEQGDSAMYLCASSPALQGPYGYTFGSGTRLTVV.

The V call is TRBV27, the J call TRBJ1-6; no clear D. The CDR3 is 16 amino acids. The germline CDR1 and CDR2 sequences are MNHEY and SMNVEV (reference sequence). V was cut by 3 bases and J by 7 bases, with 16 bases left in between. The CDR3 nucleotides are TGTGCCAGCAGTTTTGAGCGGGGATTCGGCAATTCACCCCTCCACTTT. It specifies CASSFERGFGNSPLHF.

This chain links TRBV28 with TRBJ1-1; possibly TRBD1 for D (6 bases). Per germline, CDR1 MDHEN and CDR2 SYDVKM. This CDR3 comprises 15 residues. Deletions cut 8 bases from V and 3 bases from J, with 19 bases between. This CDR3 is CASHPPGTQYTEAFF. The CDR3 coding sequence is TGTGCCAGCCACCCCCCGGGGACACAATACACTGAAGCTTTCTTT.

This chain uses TRBV6-1 with TRBJ2-3, with 7 bases fitting TRBD2. The CDR3 sequence is 18 residues long. Unmatched junction bases numbered 13, after V lost 2 bases and J lost 2 bases. Per germline, CDR1 MNHNS and CDR2 SASEGT. For the CDR3, the DNA is TGTGCCAGCAGTGAAACCCCCTGGGGAGGGGCAAACACAGATACGCAGTATTTT. Translation gives CASSETPWGGANTDTQYF.

V is TRBV5-1 and J is TRBJ2-7; 7 bases are shared with TRBD1. CDR3 length equals 16 residues. The V segment lost 4 bases and the J segment 7 bases; nucleotides outside the gene matches: 17. The germline V gene encodes CDR1 SGHRS and CDR2 YFSETQ. The CDR3 bases are TGCGCCAGCAGCGCATCTCCGGGACAGATAATGGGGGAGCAGTACTTC. This gives the protein CASSASPGQIMGEQYF.

This rearrangement joins TRBV11-2 to TRBJ1-2; D gene ambiguous. V lost 0 bases, J lost 2 bases, and 4 bases lay in between. Germline V gene lookup returns CDR1 SGHAT and CDR2 FQNNGV. The length of the CDR3 is 13 residues. CDR3 protein: CASSLDENYGYTF. The CDR3 region has the DNA TGTGCCAGCAGCTTAGATGAGAACTATGGCTACACCTTC.

The V gene is TRBV5-6, the J gene TRBJ1-4; 9 positions match TRBD1. The germline CDR1 and CDR2 sequences are SGHDT and YYEEEE. The J segment lost 4 bases and the V segment lost 3 bases, leaving 1 base of the junction unmatched. The CDR3 consists of 14 residues. CDR3 in DNA: TGTGCCAGCAGCTGGGACAGGGATAATGAAAAACTGTTTTTT. It yields the protein CASSWDRDNEKLFF.

The V and J genes are TRBV10-2 and TRBJ2-2; D is possibly TRBD2 (6 bases). Germline loops: CDR1 WSHSY, CDR2 SAAADI. This CDR3 contains 15 residues. Deletions cut 3 bases from V and 4 bases from J, with 12 bases between. Written as DNA, the CDR3 is TGCGCCAGCAGTGAAGGGCGGGGTGGCACCGGGGAGCTGTTTTTT. Translation: CASSEGRGGTGELFF.

The chain recombines TRBV29-1 with TRBJ2-7, with 12 nucleotides matching TRBD2. Germline loops: CDR1 SQVTM, CDR2 ANQGSEA. V was pared by 1 base and J by 6 bases, with 10 bases of the junction left unmatched. The CDR3 runs 16 residues. Here the CDR3 reads CSVEVVRLAGDFEQYF. The CDR3 DNA reads TGCAGCGTTGAAGTGGTCCGACTAGCGGGGGATTTCGAGCAGTACTTC.

This rearrangement joins TRBV7-9 to TRBJ1-4; D is undetermined. The CDR3 runs 16 residues. Germline CDR1 and CDR2: SEHNR and FQNEAQ (reference sequence). Trimming pared 7 bases from V and 0 bases from J, leaving 15 bases between. The CDR3 loop is CASTLLEGATNEKLFF. CDR3 in DNA: TGTGCCAGCACCCTCCTCGAGGGAGCAACTAATGAAAAACTGTTTTTT. The variable domain in full, completed from reference TRBV7-9 and TRBJ1-4, reads DTGVSQNPRHKITKRGQNVTFRCDPISEHNRLYWYRQTLGQGPEFLTYFQNEAQLEKSRLLSDRFSAERPKGSFSTLEIQRTEQGDSAMYLCASTLLEGATNEKLFFGSGTQLSVL.

This clone appeared once. The chain couples TRBV5-5 to TRBJ2-3, with D maybe TRBD2 (5 bases). CDR1 SGHKS and CDR2 YYEKEE come from the germline V gene (reference sequence). The CDR3 loop spans 15 amino acids. V lost 4 bases and J 1 base, leaving 13 bases between the germline ends. CDR3: CASSPWTGGTDTQYF. The CDR3 nucleotides are TGTGCCAGCAGCCCATGGACCGGGGGCACAGATACGCAGTATTTT.

The chain couples TRBV27 to TRBJ2-7; D is unresolved. There are 15 residues in the CDR3. V was shortened by 3 bases and J by 4 bases, with 16 bases between the two germline ends. Germline CDR1 reads MNHEY; CDR2 reads SMNVEV (reference sequence). The CDR3 region has the DNA TGTGCCAGCAGTTTTGATTCGGGTACACAATACGAGCAGTACTTC. It translates to CASSFDSGTQYEQYF.

The CDR3 reads CASSYSPQGVETQYF. The CDR3 DNA is TGTGCCAGCAGTTACTCACCCCAGGGGGTGGAGACCCAGTACTTC. The chain is built from TRBV6-5 and TRBJ2-5; 7 bases match TRBD1. Germline V lookup: CDR1 MNHEY, CDR2 SVGAGI. CDR3 length: 15 amino acids. V was pared by 0 bases and J by 5 bases, with 6 bases of the junction left unmatched.

V gene TRBV4-3 combines with J gene TRBJ1-1; D unresolved. CDR1 is LGHNA and CDR2 is YSLEER in the germline V gene. The CDR3 contains 16 residues. The V gene lost 4 bases and the J gene lost 0 bases, with 15 bases spanning the gap. CDR3 coding DNA: TGCGCCAGCAGCCCGACATGGGAGGCCATGAACACTGAAGCTTTCTTT. It codes for CASSPTWEAMNTEAFF.

The chain links TRBV5-1 to TRBJ2-1, with TRBD1 as a possible D gene (5 bases). Germline values: CDR1 SGHRS, CDR2 YFSETQ. The CDR3 sequence is 12 residues long. V dropped 0 bases and J dropped 11 bases, with 9 bases sitting between them. The CDR3 loop reads CASSLGTNKQFF. CDR3 coding DNA: TGCGCCAGCAGCTTGGGGACAAATAAGCAGTTCTTC.

The V gene is TRBV6-6, the J gene TRBJ2-5; possibly TRBD2 for D (6 bases). Germline lookup yields CDR1 MNHNY and CDR2 SVGAGI (reference sequence). The germline V and J ends were trimmed by 2 bases and 0 bases, with 7 bases remaining between them. The CDR3 is 14 residues long. The CDR3 is CASSYSGYQETQYF. The CDR3 DNA sequence: TGTGCCAGCAGTTACAGCGGGTACCAAGAGACCCAGTACTTC.

This clone was counted once. This chain links TRBV29-1 with TRBJ1-5; TRBD1 matches at 7 bases. Germline V gene sequence: CDR1 SQVTM, CDR2 ANQGSEA. Losses at the gene ends were 5 bases for V and 0 bases for J; bases not matched to a gene: 7. The CDR3 consists of 15 residues. CDR3 sequence (DNA): TGCAGCGTTCTAGAGACAGGGAATAGCAATCAGCCCCAGCATTTT. Its protein product is CSVLETGNSNQPQHF.

Only one count was recorded for this clone. V is TRBV27 and J is TRBJ2-7, with 7 bases identical to TRBD1. The CDR3 has 14 residues. Germline CDR1 and CDR2: MNHEY and SMNVEV (reference sequence). V shed 4 bases, J shed 3 bases, and the junction held 6 bases outside the gene matches. This CDR3 reads CASSSLGTDYEQYF. As DNA, the CDR3 is TGTGCCAGCAGTTCCCTCGGGACAGACTACGAGCAGTACTTC.

J is TRBJ1-6 and V is TRBV7-2; TRBD1 matches 9 bases. The germline V gene has CDR1 SGHTA and CDR2 FQGNSA. Trimming cost V 5 bases and J 9 bases; bases outside gene matches: 8. The CDR3 consists of 15 residues. The CDR3 protein is CASSLQGTGFSPLHF. CDR3 DNA: TGTGCCAGCAGCCTCCAGGGGACAGGGTTTTCACCCCTCCACTTT.

The DNA for the CDR3 is TGTGCCAGCAGTTTATCAGGACAGGGGGCCTTTCGAGTGGCCTTCACCGGGGAGCTGTTTTTT. Protein: CASSLSGQGAFRVAFTGELFF. This sequence joins TRBV27 and TRBJ2-2, with 11 bases matching TRBD1. CDR1 and CDR2 (germline): MNHEY, SMNVEV (reference sequence). The V segment lost 0 bases and the J segment 4 bases; nucleotides outside the gene matches: 16. The length of the CDR3 is 21 residues.

The chain carries TRBV11-3 and TRBJ2-3; D ambiguous. The germline CDR1 and CDR2 sequences are SGHNT and YENEEA. Deletions cut 0 bases from V and 6 bases from J, with 10 bases between. The CDR3 is 14 amino acids. CDR3 amino acids: CASSLEPFGDTQYF. CDR3 bases: TGTGCCAGCAGCTTAGAGCCTTTCGGTGATACGCAGTATTTT.

This chain connects TRBV29-1 to TRBJ1-2, with 7 bases fitting TRBD1. V lost 4 bases, J lost 8 bases, and 7 bases stayed unmatched. This CDR3 contains 12 residues. Germline CDR1 is SQVTM and CDR2 is ANQGSEA. The CDR3 DNA reads as TGCAGCGTTGGTGACAGGGTGAGAGGCTACACCTTC. Residues: CSVGDRVRGYTF.